These 15 T cell receptor beta chains originate from one sample sequenced in a study of patients and donors after allogeneic stem cell transplantation. TCRdb redid the calling of the RT-PCR reads with MiXCR, one entry per CDR3 protein. The sample yields 100,000 to 130,000 distinct CDR3 sequences, about a third seen once. The sequencing sample was made of blood, either unsorted or a sorted T cell fraction (not recorded which). These receptor sequences come from a human donor who was either an allogeneic HSCT recipient or a stem cell or donor lymphocyte infusion donor (not recorded which). It is not recorded whose cells these are; they may come from a transplant donor.

This sequence joins TRBV5-5 and TRBJ2-1; 8 bases agree with TRBD2. This CDR3 contains 15 residues. Germline CDR1 is SGHKS and CDR2 is YYEKEE (reference sequence). Germline trimming cut 5 bases from V and 1 base from J; bases unmatched to any gene: 5. The CDR3 DNA reads TGTGCCAGCAGACTTACTAGCGGATCCTACAATGAGCAGTTCTTC. This codes for CASRLTSGSYNEQFF.

The chain joins TRBV7-2 to TRBJ2-1, with a possible D match to TRBD1 (6 bases). The germline V gene encodes CDR1 SGHTA and CDR2 FQGNSA. The CDR3 covers 15 residues. The V end lost 5 bases, the J end lost 2 bases, and 13 bases lay between the germline ends. The chain's CDR3 is CASSPRTATYNEQFF. The CDR3 nucleotides are TGTGCCAGCAGCCCGAGGACAGCCACCTACAATGAGCAGTTCTTC.

There are a few counts of this clonotype. The chain carries TRBV5-1 and TRBJ1-1, with D hard to call. Trimming left V 0 bases short and J 0 bases short, with 6 bases between. This CDR3 contains 14 residues. CDR1 SGHRS and CDR2 YFSETQ come from the germline V gene. CDR3 loop: CASSLVALNTEAFF. The CDR3 DNA is TGCGCCAGCAGCTTGGTTGCATTGAACACTGAAGCTTTCTTT.

This clonotype was counted a few times. In DNA form, the CDR3 reads TGCGCCAGCAGCCAAGATCCAACAGGACCTAATGAAAAACTGTTTTTT. This gives the protein CASSQDPTGPNEKLFF. The chain is built from TRBV4-3 and TRBJ1-4; the D gene is possibly TRBD1 (5 bases). The CDR3 contains 16 residues. Trimming pared 0 bases from V and 3 bases from J, leaving 11 bases between. Germline values: CDR1 LGHNA, CDR2 YSLEER.

This clonotype was counted at least ten times. This sequence joins TRBV20-1 and TRBJ1-2; 8 positions agree with TRBD1. Germline V lookup: CDR1 DFQATT, CDR2 SNEGSKA (reference sequence). The CDR3 totals 14 residues. V trimming: 5 bases; J trimming: 4 bases; junction bases outside the gene matches: 9. The CDR3 bases are TGCAGTGCTCGCCCAGGGGGCATGCGCTATGGCTACACCTTC. Protein: CSARPGGMRYGYTF.

This chain connects TRBV14 to TRBJ2-1; TRBD2 matches at 10 bases. Germline CDR1 is SGHDN and CDR2 is FVKESK. After removal of 1 base from V and 8 bases from J, the junction contained 5 bases not matched to a gene. The CDR3 consists of 15 residues. CDR3 in DNA: TGTGCCAGCAGCCAAGGACTAGCGGGTCCGTATGAGCAGTTCTTC. Translating it yields CASSQGLAGPYEQFF. Full variable domain (rest looked up from reference TRBV14 and TRBJ2-1): EAGVTQFPSHSVIEKGQTVTLRCDPISGHDNLYWYRRVMGKEIKFLLHFVKESKQDESGMPNNRFLAERTGGTYSTLKVQPAELEDSGVYFCASSQGLAGPYEQFFGPGTRLTVL.

The chain links TRBV15 to TRBJ2-3; D not certain. With 3 bases removed from V and 1 base from J, the gap between germline ends came to 8 bases. This CDR3 spans 14 amino acids. Germline-derived CDR1 and CDR2 are LNHNV and YYDKDF (reference sequence). The chain's CDR3 is CATSRGIGTDTQYF. DNA of the CDR3: TGTGCCACCAGCAGGGGCATAGGCACAGATACGCAGTATTTT.

CDR3 sequence reads: CASSLASGQETQYF. CDR3 DNA sequence: TGTGCCAGCAGCTTAGCTAGCGGTCAAGAGACCCAGTACTTC. The V gene is TRBV7-9, the J gene TRBJ2-5, with a tentative D call TRBD2 (6 bases). V was shortened by 0 bases and J by 2 bases, with 7 bases between the two germline ends. The CDR3 has 14 amino acids. Germline lookup yields CDR1 SEHNR and CDR2 FQNEAQ (reference sequence).

The genes are TRBV12-3 or TRBV12-4 and TRBJ1-1, with D unclear. Between the trimmed V and J ends, which lost 6 bases and 0 bases, there was a span of 11 bases. The CDR3 extends over 14 amino acids. CDR3 protein: CASRQHNMNTEAFF. The CDR3 nucleotides read TGTGCCAGCAGGCAACATAACATGAACACTGAAGCTTTCTTT.

This clonotype has only a few counts. J is TRBJ1-6 and V is TRBV3-1, with 8 bases identical to TRBD1. V lost 4 bases to trimming and J lost 7 bases; unmatched junction nucleotides: 3. This CDR3 spans 14 amino acids. Germline lookup yields CDR1 LGHDT and CDR2 YNNKEL (reference sequence). CDR3 in amino acids: CASSRDRGNSPLHF. The CDR3 nucleotides are TGTGCCAGCAGCCGAGACAGGGGAAATTCACCCCTCCACTTT.

This rearrangement joins TRBV7-9 to TRBJ2-7; 10 bases are a match to TRBD1. CDR3 length: 14 amino acids. The V segment lost 5 bases and the J segment 3 bases; nucleotides outside the gene matches: 4. Germline V lookup: CDR1 SEHNR, CDR2 FQNEAQ (reference sequence). CDR3 coding DNA: TGTGCCAGCAGCCAATGGACAGGGGGCTACGAGCAGTACTTC. It yields the protein CASSQWTGGYEQYF. Using reference TRBV7-9 and TRBJ2-7 for the parts outside the CDR3, the full variable domain is DTGVSQNPRHKITKRGQNVTFRCDPISEHNRLYWYRQTLGQGPEFLTYFQNEAQLEKSRLLSDRFSAERPKGSFSTLEIQRTEQGDSAMYLCASSQWTGGYEQYFGPGTRLTVT.

This clonotype came up a few times. The chain has TRBV6-6 and TRBJ2-2; D gene unclear. Germline V gene lookup returns CDR1 MNHNY and CDR2 SVGAGI (reference sequence). V gave up 8 bases and J gave up 6 bases, with 13 bases separating them. This CDR3 contains 13 residues. CDR3 sequence (DNA): TGTGCCAGCCTCTTCGGGTGGGCCGGGGAGCTGTTTTTT. It translates to CASLFGWAGELFF.

The chain carries TRBV18 and TRBJ2-7; TRBD2 matches at 15 bases. Per germline, CDR1 KGHSH and CDR2 LQKENI. The CDR3 extends over 17 amino acids. The ends lost 5 bases at V and 1 base at J; junction bases unmatched: 6. CDR3 bases: TGTGCCAGCTCAACGGGACTAGCGGGAGGTATTTCCTACGAGCAGTACTTC. It specifies CASSTGLAGGISYEQYF.

This clonotype was observed a handful of times. V gene TRBV6-5 combines with J gene TRBJ1-6; D is unresolved. With 3 bases removed from V and 8 bases from J, the gap between germline ends came to 14 bases. Germline V gene lookup returns CDR1 MNHEY and CDR2 SVGAGI. CDR3 size: 15 residues. The CDR3, as DNA: TGTGCCAGCAGTTATGGAGGCACCCTTCATTCACCCCTCCACTTT. It encodes CASSYGGTLHSPLHF.

This clonotype occurred a few times. V gene TRBV20-1 combines with J gene TRBJ1-6, with TRBD1 identical over 7 bases. With V trimmed by 7 bases and J by 10 bases, 7 bases remained unmatched. This CDR3 has 12 amino acids. In germline, CDR1 is DFQATT, CDR2 SNEGSKA (reference sequence). The CDR3 loop reads CSVAGGNSPLHF. For the CDR3, the DNA is TGCAGTGTGGCAGGGGGAAACTCACCCCTCCACTTT.